This T cell receptor beta chain emerged from a study of Graves' ophthalmopathy and Graves' hyperthyroidism. Study overall: Samples of peripheral blood were obtained at initial diagnosis, prior to treatment of any kind.

The authors amplified TCR beta CDR3 regions, and they did so from RNA transcripts for repertoire sequencing. HTBI primers served in a first-round RT-PCR, which a second-round multiplex PCR followed. TCRdb analysed the multiplex PCR reads with MiXCR anew, one entry per CDR3 protein. The sample contains some 240,000 distinct CDR3 sequences, roughly 50% of which appear only once. Germline V gives CDR1 SGHVS, CDR2 FQNEAQ. The J segment lost 6 bases and the V segment lost 3 bases, leaving 12 bases of the junction unmatched. The CDR3 runs to 16 residues. This clonotype was seen many times. Its antigen is still unknown. Among the exclusions were patients with other autoimmune diseases, uncontrolled infections, pregnancy or lactation. Study results and limitations: The model predicted progression of ophthalmopathy with a sensitivity of about 70%, and its specificity was 72% to 80%. The authors also found most expanded thyroid clonotypes above 0.001 frequency in blood.

The chain recombines TRBV7-8 with TRBJ1-1; the match to TRBD1 covers 8 bases. The receptor was derived from an adult man with Graves' ophthalmopathy. Sequencing input: peripheral blood. The CDR3 sequence: CASSLVDRGVKSEAFF. The CDR3 bases are TGTGCCAGCAGCTTGGTAGACAGGGGCGTAAAGTCTGAAGCTTTCTTT.